These T cell receptor beta chains were read from a single sample in a study of T cell responses to AZD1222 COVID-19 vaccine. TCRdb's copy holds only in-frame clones and misses some; the assay was immunoSEQ multiplex PCR. This sample has 30,000 to 35,000 clones, with approximately 78% found just once. The source was peripheral blood, collected 28 days after the second AZD1222 dose. These receptors came from an adult who received the AZD1222 COVID-19 vaccine. Both conserved end residues are part of each CDR3. Each record gives: D gene, clone size, V gene, J gene, CDR3 protein, CDR3 DNA. The D gene is left open where the match is weak. Clone size is stated in some rows and not others, as once, few, many or a class when expanded.

d_gene: NA; abundance: NA; v_gene: TRBV27; j_gene: TRBJ1-2; CDR3aa: CASSLAGTTNYGYTF; CDR3nt: TGTGCCAGCAGTTTAGCAGGGACCACTAACTATGGCTACACCTTC
d_gene: TRBD2; abundance: NA; v_gene: TRBV7-9; j_gene: TRBJ2-1; CDR3aa: CASSLSLAGYNEQFF; CDR3nt: TGTGCCAGCAGCCTCAGTCTAGCGGGCTACAATGAGCAGTTCTTC
d_gene: TRBD2; abundance: NA; v_gene: TRBV10-3; j_gene: TRBJ2-7; CDR3aa: CAISEQPLGTSGWEQYF; CDR3nt: TGTGCCATCAGTGAACAACCGCTCGGGACTAGCGGGTGGGAGCAGTACTTC
d_gene: TRBD1; abundance: NA; v_gene: TRBV29-1; j_gene: TRBJ1-1; CDR3aa: CSVRDRGEAFF; CDR3nt: TGCAGCGTCCGCGACAGGGGTGAAGCTTTCTTT
d_gene: TRBD1; abundance: once; v_gene: TRBV10-3; j_gene: TRBJ1-2; CDR3aa: CAIRRGTVINYGYTF; CDR3nt: TGTGCCATCAGGAGGGGGACAGTAATTAACTATGGCTACACCTTC
d_gene: TRBD1; abundance: NA; v_gene: TRBV19; j_gene: TRBJ1-4; CDR3aa: CASRGSRGRVREKLFF; CDR3nt: TGTGCCAGTAGGGGATCTAGGGGGCGCGTCCGTGAAAAACTGTTTTTT
d_gene: TRBD1; abundance: NA; v_gene: TRBV19; j_gene: TRBJ2-4; CDR3aa: CASSTVGTGRGIQYF; CDR3nt: TGTGCCAGTAGTACGGTGGGGACAGGGAGGGGCATTCAGTACTTC
d_gene: TRBD2; abundance: once; v_gene: TRBV5-1; j_gene: TRBJ2-1; CDR3aa: CASLPLAGGYNEQFF; CDR3nt: TGCGCCAGCCTGCCACTAGCGGGAGGATACAATGAGCAGTTCTTC
d_gene: NA; abundance: NA; v_gene: TRBV9; j_gene: TRBJ1-1; CDR3aa: CASSVGHPPENTEAFF; CDR3nt: TGTGCCAGCAGCGTGGGACACCCTCCCGAGAACACTGAAGCTTTCTTT
d_gene: NA; abundance: NA; v_gene: TRBV19; j_gene: TRBJ2-2; CDR3aa: CASSPRHLTGELFF; CDR3nt: TGTGCCAGTAGTCCCCGACACCTCACCGGGGAGCTGTTTTTT
d_gene: TRBD1; abundance: few; v_gene: TRBV28; j_gene: TRBJ1-2; CDR3aa: CASSVQGEGYGYTF; CDR3nt: TGTGCCAGCAGCGTACAGGGGGAAGGGTATGGCTACACCTTC
d_gene: NA; abundance: NA; v_gene: TRBV9; j_gene: TRBJ1-3; CDR3aa: CASSVGRGIENTIYF; CDR3nt: TGTGCCAGCAGCGTAGGCAGGGGAATCGAAAACACCATATATTTT
d_gene: NA; abundance: few; v_gene: TRBV27; j_gene: TRBJ1-5; CDR3aa: CASSLSPAGLGFQPQHF; CDR3nt: TGTGCCAGCAGTTTATCACCCGCGGGACTGGGCTTTCAGCCCCAGCATTTT
d_gene: NA; abundance: NA; v_gene: TRBV12-3/TRBV12-4; j_gene: TRBJ1-5; CDR3aa: CASSFQGNQPQHF; CDR3nt: TGTGCCAGCAGTTTTCAGGGTAATCAGCCCCAGCATTTT
d_gene: TRBD2; abundance: NA; v_gene: TRBV5-4; j_gene: TRBJ2-5; CDR3aa: CASWWWGGETQYF; CDR3nt: TGTGCCAGCTGGTGGTGGGGGGGGGAGACCCAGTACTTC
d_gene: NA; abundance: NA; v_gene: TRBV6-5; j_gene: TRBJ2-1; CDR3aa: CASLRGNEQFF; CDR3nt: TGTGCCAGCCTTAGGGGCAATGAGCAGTTCTTC
d_gene: NA; abundance: medium-sized; v_gene: TRBV30; j_gene: TRBJ1-2; CDR3aa: CAWSTGLSIGGYTF; CDR3nt: TGTGCCTGGTCCACAGGGCTATCTATAGGCGGCTACACCTTC
d_gene: TRBD2; abundance: few; v_gene: TRBV7-2; j_gene: TRBJ2-1; CDR3aa: CASSPTSGSYNEQFF; CDR3nt: TGTGCCAGCAGCCCTACTAGCGGGTCCTACAATGAGCAGTTCTTC
d_gene: TRBD2; abundance: NA; v_gene: TRBV7-3; j_gene: TRBJ2-1; CDR3aa: CASSLTVTSGRNEQFF; CDR3nt: TGTGCCAGCAGCTTAACGGTGACTAGCGGCCGCAATGAGCAGTTCTTC
d_gene: NA; abundance: NA; v_gene: TRBV9; j_gene: TRBJ1-5; CDR3aa: CASSSGAGNQPQHF; CDR3nt: TGTGCCAGCAGCTCCGGGGCCGGCAATCAGCCCCAGCATTTT
d_gene: TRBD1; abundance: NA; v_gene: TRBV7-9; j_gene: TRBJ2-5; CDR3aa: CASSDGDRGHQETQYF; CDR3nt: TGTGCCAGCAGCGACGGGGACAGGGGGCACCAAGAGACCCAGTACTTC
d_gene: NA; abundance: NA; v_gene: TRBV6-2/TRBV6-3; j_gene: TRBJ2-7; CDR3aa: CASSYSTRDTGTYEQYF; CDR3nt: TGTGCCAGCAGTTACTCAACCCGGGACACGGGAACCTACGAGCAGTACTTC
d_gene: TRBD1; abundance: NA; v_gene: TRBV6-5; j_gene: TRBJ1-2; CDR3aa: CASRPDRALYGYTF; CDR3nt: TGTGCCAGCAGACCGGACAGGGCCCTCTATGGCTACACCTTC
d_gene: TRBD2; abundance: once; v_gene: TRBV12-3/TRBV12-4; j_gene: TRBJ2-1; CDR3aa: CASSSGTSRFF; CDR3nt: TGTGCCAGCAGCTCCGGGACTAGCCGGTTCTTC
d_gene: NA; abundance: few; v_gene: TRBV5-5; j_gene: TRBJ1-5; CDR3aa: CASSAQGSGQPQHF; CDR3nt: TGTGCCAGCAGCGCACAGGGAAGTGGTCAGCCCCAGCATTTT
d_gene: NA; abundance: NA; v_gene: TRBV5-5; j_gene: TRBJ1-2; CDR3aa: CASSLTGFNYGYTF; CDR3nt: TGTGCCAGCAGCTTGACCGGATTTAACTATGGCTACACCTTC
d_gene: NA; abundance: NA; v_gene: TRBV7-8; j_gene: TRBJ1-1; CDR3aa: CASSPNLGTEAFF; CDR3nt: TGTGCCAGCAGCCCGAATTTGGGCACTGAAGCTTTCTTT
d_gene: NA; abundance: NA; v_gene: TRBV7-2; j_gene: TRBJ1-1; CDR3aa: CASSLDLYRPNTEAFF; CDR3nt: TGTGCCAGCAGCTTAGATTTATACAGACCGAACACTGAAGCTTTCTTT
d_gene: NA; abundance: NA; v_gene: TRBV19; j_gene: TRBJ1-4; CDR3aa: CASSAGATNEKLFF; CDR3nt: TGTGCCAGTAGTGCAGGGGCAACTAATGAAAAACTGTTTTTT
d_gene: NA; abundance: NA; v_gene: TRBV11-2; j_gene: TRBJ1-2; CDR3aa: CASSLYEFGYTF; CDR3nt: TGTGCCAGCAGCTTATACGAGTTTGGCTACACCTTC
d_gene: TRBD2; abundance: NA; v_gene: TRBV28; j_gene: TRBJ2-2; CDR3aa: CASSLSSGINGELFF; CDR3nt: TGTGCCAGCAGTTTAAGTAGCGGGATTAACGGGGAGCTGTTTTTT
d_gene: TRBD1; abundance: NA; v_gene: TRBV28; j_gene: TRBJ1-5; CDR3aa: CASSRTGPSDQPQHF; CDR3nt: TGTGCCAGCAGTCGGACAGGGCCCTCTGATCAGCCCCAGCATTTT
d_gene: NA; abundance: NA; v_gene: TRBV6-6; j_gene: TRBJ2-1; CDR3aa: CASSYGRNEQFF; CDR3nt: TGTGCCAGCAGTTACGGGCGCAATGAGCAGTTCTTC
d_gene: TRBD1; abundance: NA; v_gene: TRBV29-1; j_gene: TRBJ2-5; CDR3aa: CSVRRQGGAETQYF; CDR3nt: TGCAGCGTCCGCAGACAGGGCGGCGCAGAGACCCAGTACTTC
d_gene: TRBD1; abundance: NA; v_gene: TRBV5-1; j_gene: TRBJ1-4; CDR3aa: CASSRQGGNEKLFF; CDR3nt: TGCGCCAGCAGCCGCCAGGGGGGTAATGAAAAACTGTTTTTT
d_gene: TRBD1; abundance: NA; v_gene: TRBV19; j_gene: TRBJ1-4; CDR3aa: CASSPRQGGAATNEKLFF; CDR3nt: TGTGCCAGTAGTCCGAGACAGGGGGGGGCCGCAACTAATGAAAAACTGTTTTTT